One and the same sample provided the 18 T cell receptor beta chains below, sequenced in a study of PD-L1 blockade in urothelial cancer (dated by TCRdb to 2017 to 2019). The library was obtained by the immunoSEQ multiplex PCR assay. The source is immuneACCESS, and TCRdb retained only in-frame sequences with V and J called. Part of the clones is not carried over; for the studies checked, unresolved V genes explain less than half of this, and the remainder is unexplained. This sample lists some 45,000 clones; around 89% were detected once. Roughly 3.9% of the sample rests with the top ten. Specimen: PBMCs, collected around atezolizumab (anti-PD-L1) treatment. Receptor source: a man aged 80 or over with urothelial cancer.

V usage is TRBV28 and J usage is TRBJ2-5, with TRBD1 matching over 12 bases. With 5 bases clipped from V and 5 bases from J, the junction kept 9 bases outside the gene matches. Germline assignment: CDR1 MDHEN and CDR2 SYDVKM. This CDR3 is 16 amino acids long. The CDR3 region has the DNA TGTGCCAGCAGTCCCCCCGGGACAGGGGGCCTCGAGACCCAGTACTTC. Protein: CASSPPGTGGLETQYF.

The chain links TRBV6-5 to TRBJ1-1; 8 bases match TRBD1. Trimming removed 6 bases from V and 10 bases from J; junction bases left unmatched: 10. The CDR3 consists of 13 residues. CDR1 MNHEY and CDR2 SVGAGI come from the germline V gene. This CDR3 reads CASRALQGARAFF. Written as DNA, the CDR3 is TGTGCCAGCAGGGCCCTCCAGGGGGCGCGAGCTTTCTTT.

This chain connects TRBV7-2 to TRBJ2-7; possible D gene TRBD2, 6 bases. The germline CDR1 and CDR2 sequences are SGHTA and FQGNSA. The V and J ends lost 5 bases and 1 base respectively, with 12 bases between them. The CDR3 covers 14 residues. The CDR3 coding sequence is TGTGCCAGCAGCAGGGGAGGAGGATCCTACGAGCAGTACTTC. It encodes CASSRGGGSYEQYF.

The rearrangement links TRBV4-1 to TRBJ2-2, with TRBD2 matching 12 bases. This CDR3 has 18 amino acids. The germline CDR1 and CDR2 sequences are MGHRA and YSYEKL. Unmatched junction bases numbered 6, after V lost 4 bases and J lost 0 bases. CDR3 sequence: CASSLAPSGRANTGELFF. The CDR3 DNA is TGCGCCAGCAGCCTGGCGCCTAGCGGGAGGGCGAACACCGGGGAGCTGTTTTTT.

This clone was detected only once. The V gene is TRBV10-3, the J gene TRBJ2-5; TRBD2 aligns across 8 bases. Germline V CDR1 and CDR2: ENHRY, SYGVKD. The CDR3 is 13 amino acids. J was trimmed by 4 bases and V by 6 bases; bases with no gene match: 4. The CDR3 loop is CAISGTRGETQYF. The CDR3 bases are TGTGCCATCAGCGGGACTAGAGGAGAGACCCAGTACTTC.

The genes are TRBV10-3 and TRBJ2-1; TRBD2 matches 7 bases. The V gene end was trimmed by 7 bases and the J gene end by 4 bases; junction bases not matched to a gene: 7. Per the germline V gene, CDR1 is ENHRY and CDR2 is SYGVKD. This CDR3 is built from 14 residues. CDR3 amino acids: CAITAAGVYNEQFF. For the CDR3, the DNA is TGTGCCATCACTGCGGCGGGAGTATACAATGAGCAGTTCTTC.

This chain connects TRBV6-1 to TRBJ2-5, with TRBD1 matching 8 bases. J gave up 8 bases and V 4 bases, and 6 bases lay outside the gene matches. The CDR3 has 13 residues. The V gene's germline CDR1 is MNHNS and CDR2 SASEGT. CDR3 in DNA: TGTGCCAGCAGTGTCCCCGGGACAGGTACCCAGTACTTC. It translates to CASSVPGTGTQYF.

The chain links TRBV5-1 to TRBJ2-7, with TRBD2 identical over 8 bases. The CDR3 extends over 14 amino acids. The V gene's germline CDR1 is SGHRS and CDR2 YFSETQ. V shed 4 bases and J 2 bases; nucleotides not matched to a gene: 5. CDR3 nucleotide sequence: TGCGCCAGCAGCCCAGCGGGAGTAACCTACGAGCAGTACTTC. This gives the protein CASSPAGVTYEQYF. The full variable domain, completed using reference TRBV5-1 and TRBJ2-7, is KAGVTQTPRYLIKTRGQQVTLSCSPISGHRSVSWYQQTPGQGLQFLFEYFSETQRNKGNFPGRFSGRQFSNSRSEMNVSTLELGDSALYLCASSPAGVTYEQYFGPGTRLTVT.

The chain links TRBV28 to TRBJ1-3; no reliable D call. There are 13 residues in the CDR3. V was shortened by 6 bases and J by 8 bases, with 14 bases between the two germline ends. Germline V gene lookup returns CDR1 MDHEN and CDR2 SYDVKM. The CDR3 nucleotides read TGTGCCAGCAGAGGACGGAGGACGGACACCATATATTTT. This gives the protein CASRGRRTDTIYF. Filled out from reference TRBV28 and TRBJ1-3, the complete variable domain reads DVKVTQSSRYLVKRTGEKVFLECVQDMDHENMFWYRQDPGLGLRLIYFSYDVKMKEKGDIPEGYSVSREKKERFSLILESASTNQTSMYLCASRGRRTDTIYFGEGSWLTVV.

The chain couples TRBV15 to TRBJ2-1; tentatively, D is TRBD1 (5 bases). CDR3 length equals 15 residues. Germline assignment: CDR1 LNHNV and CDR2 YYDKDF (reference sequence). Trimming left V 0 bases short and J 4 bases short, with 10 bases between. CDR3 loop: CATSRDSPGYNEQFF. In nucleotides, the CDR3 is TGTGCCACCAGCAGAGACTCCCCAGGGTACAATGAGCAGTTCTTC.

V and J are TRBV5-1 and TRBJ2-3; 9 nucleotides line up with TRBD1. This CDR3 has 15 residues. Germline CDR1 and CDR2: SGHRS and YFSETQ. Trimming at V came to 4 bases and at J to 5 bases, leaving 8 bases not matched to a gene. The CDR3 sequence: CASSRAGQGGDTQYF. The CDR3, as DNA: TGCGCCAGCAGCAGGGCGGGACAGGGAGGAGATACGCAGTATTTT.

This CDR3 is CASKDVGGSSYEQYF. In DNA form, the CDR3 reads TGTGCCAGCAAAGACGTGGGGGGGAGCTCCTACGAGCAGTACTTC. The gene calls are TRBV6-1 and TRBJ2-7; the match to TRBD2 covers 7 bases. The CDR3 extends over 15 amino acids. Germline-derived CDR1 and CDR2 are MNHNS and SASEGT. The V and J ends lost 7 bases and 0 bases, in that order; junction bases with no gene match: 9.

This chain connects TRBV4-2 to TRBJ2-5, with TRBD2 identical over 10 bases. This CDR3 comprises 16 residues. CDR1 and CDR2 from the germline V gene are LGHNA and YNFKEQ. The junction had 10 bases not matched to a gene; V was cut back by 4 bases and J by 5 bases. The CDR3 nucleotides read TGTGCCAGCAGCCGCGAAGCTAGCGGGAGCGCGGAGACCCAGTACTTC. Its protein is CASSREASGSAETQYF.

The V and J genes are TRBV6-5 and TRBJ1-2; 11 bases are a match to TRBD1. CDR3 size: 13 residues. CDR1 and CDR2 (germline): MNHEY, SVGAGI. V lost 4 bases and J lost 10; bases outside the gene matches: 5. For the CDR3, the DNA is TGTGCCAGCAGTTTAGGACAGGGGGCGGACTACACCTTC. Its protein product is CASSLGQGADYTF.

The rearrangement links TRBV6-6 to TRBJ2-7, with D perhaps TRBD1 (6 bases). The V end was cut by 6 bases, the J end by 0 bases, with 12 bases between. The germline CDR1 and CDR2 sequences are MNHNY and SVGAGI (reference sequence). The CDR3 covers 14 residues. CDR3 in DNA: TGTGCCAGCAGAAAGGGGACACCCTCCTACGAGCAGTACTTC. It translates to CASRKGTPSYEQYF.

CDR3 in amino acids: CASSETSGRSTDTQYF. CDR3 bases: TGTGCCAGCAGTGAGACTAGCGGGAGGAGCACAGATACGCAGTATTTT. V and J are TRBV2 and TRBJ2-3, with TRBD2 matching 13 bases. The CDR3 extends over 16 amino acids. Losses at the gene ends were 3 bases for V and 0 bases for J; bases not matched to a gene: 0. Germline CDR1 reads SNHLY; CDR2 reads FYNNEI.

The chain employs TRBV14 and TRBJ1-1; D call uncertain. This CDR3 contains 13 residues. CDR1 SGHDN and CDR2 FVKESK come from the germline V gene. V lost 6 bases and J lost 0, with 8 bases in between. The CDR3 nucleotides are TGTGCCAGCAGACTTTATATGAACACTGAAGCTTTCTTT. Translation gives CASRLYMNTEAFF. The full variable domain, rest sourced from reference TRBV14 and TRBJ1-1, is EAGVTQFPSHSVIEKGQTVTLRCDPISGHDNLYWYRRVMGKEIKFLLHFVKESKQDESGMPNNRFLAERTGGTYSTLKVQPAELEDSGVYFCASRLYMNTEAFFGQGTRLTVV.

The chain links TRBV5-1 to TRBJ2-3; 10 bases are shared with TRBD2. J was trimmed by 10 bases and V by 2 bases; bases with no gene match: 13. The germline V gene has CDR1 SGHRS and CDR2 YFSETQ. The CDR3 loop spans 16 amino acids. In DNA form, the CDR3 reads TGCGCCAGCAGCTTTTCTAGCGGGAGTGGGGGGGCGGCGCAGTATTTT. Translation: CASSFSSGSGGAAQYF.